The next 23 T cell receptor beta chains were all read from a single sample in a study of OX40 agonist ivuxolimab in advanced cancers. Profiling relied on immunoSEQ multiplex PCR, and the TCRdb table lists in-frame clones only, not all of them. The sample yields roughly 110,000 clones, 90% seen once. Sequencing was performed on CD4+ or CD8+ T cells sorted from blood, taken in a trial of the OX40 agonist ivuxolimab. Source of these receptors: an adult with an advanced solid tumor such as melanoma, head and neck, liver or kidney cancer.

This clone appeared once. The genes are TRBV11-3 and TRBJ2-7, with D unresolved. Germline assignment: CDR1 SGHNT and CDR2 YENEEA. Trimming removed 3 bases from V and 0 bases from J, with 9 bases in between. The CDR3 contains 14 residues. Written as DNA, the CDR3 is TGTGCCAGCAGCTTGTTGAGGAGCTCCTACGAGCAGTACTTC. This encodes CASSLLRSSYEQYF.

The V and J genes are TRBV5-5 and TRBJ2-2, with D possibly TRBD1 on 6 matching bases. This CDR3 is built from 17 residues. Looked up from germline, CDR1 is SGHKS and CDR2 is YYEKEE (reference sequence). Trimming took 0 bases from V and 1 from J, leaving 13 bases between them. The DNA of the CDR3 is TGTGCCAGCAGCTTGGATCCGGGACATATGAACACCGGGGAGCTGTTTTTT. Its translation is CASSLDPGHMNTGELFF. Supplemented by reference TRBV5-5 and TRBJ2-2, the full variable domain reads DAGVTQSPTHLIKTRGQQVTLRCSPISGHKSVSWYQQVLGQGPQFIFQYYEKEERGRGNFPDRFSARQFPNYSSELNVNALLLGDSALYLCASSLDPGHMNTGELFFGEGSRLTVL.

V usage is TRBV15 and J usage is TRBJ2-7; a possible D gene is TRBD1 (6 bases). Germline V gives CDR1 LNHNV, CDR2 YYDKDF (reference sequence). Trimming removed 1 base at V and 6 bases at J, with 16 bases between. The CDR3 spans 15 residues. This CDR3 reads CATSRGGQFLGEQYF. The CDR3 DNA follows: TGTGCCACCAGCAGAGGGGGGCAATTTTTAGGCGAGCAGTACTTC. Combining the CDR3 with reference TRBV15 and TRBJ2-7 gives the whole variable domain DAMVIQNPRYQVTQFGKPVTLSCSQTLNHNVMYWYQQKSSQAPKLLFHYYDKDFNNEADTPDNFQSRRPNTSFCFLDIRSPGLGDTAMYLCATSRGGQFLGEQYFGPGTRLTVT.

This clone was seen only a few times. The J gene is TRBJ2-5, the V gene TRBV7-2, with D possibly matching TRBD2 (7 bases). CDR1 and CDR2 (germline): SGHTA, FQGNSA. Trimming stripped 1 base from V and 4 bases from J, with 10 bases between. CDR3 size: 14 residues. Here the CDR3 reads CASSLDGGPETQYF. The CDR3 DNA is TGTGCCAGCAGCTTAGACGGGGGGCCAGAGACCCAGTACTTC.

This chain links TRBV28 with TRBJ1-3; a weak D match, TRBD1 (6 bases). V lost 6 bases and J 0 bases, leaving 9 bases between the germline ends. CDR1 is MDHEN and CDR2 is SYDVKM in the germline V gene. This CDR3 has 14 residues. The CDR3 loop reads CASRRTASGNTIYF. CDR3 DNA: TGTGCCAGCAGGCGGACAGCCTCTGGAAACACCATATATTTT. The full variable domain, in which reference TRBV28 and TRBJ1-3 provide the parts outside the CDR3, is DVKVTQSSRYLVKRTGEKVFLECVQDMDHENMFWYRQDPGLGLRLIYFSYDVKMKEKGDIPEGYSVSREKKERFSLILESASTNQTSMYLCASRRTASGNTIYFGEGSWLTVV.

This clone was recorded once. The chain recombines TRBV5-6 with TRBJ1-1, with 8 bases that match TRBD1. V trimming: 0 bases; J trimming: 1 base; junction bases outside the gene matches: 11. CDR1 is SGHDT, CDR2 YYEEEE, per germline. CDR3 length equals 18 residues. The CDR3 is CASSLDGIRDRPNTEAFF. The CDR3 DNA follows: TGTGCCAGCAGCTTGGATGGAATCCGGGACAGGCCGAACACTGAAGCTTTCTTT.

This chain links TRBV7-9 with TRBJ1-1; 7 bases are a match to TRBD1. The J segment lost 3 bases and the V segment lost 7 bases, leaving 8 bases of the junction unmatched. Germline lookup yields CDR1 SEHNR and CDR2 FQNEAQ (reference sequence). CDR3 length: 14 residues. CDR3 sequence reads: CASNLPQGDTEAFF. CDR3 nucleotides: TGTGCCAGCAACCTACCCCAGGGGGACACTGAAGCTTTCTTT.

The chain has TRBV5-5 and TRBJ2-6; D is undetermined. Trimming pared 5 bases from V and 3 bases from J, leaving 12 bases between. Germline CDR1 is SGHKS and CDR2 is YYEKEE (reference sequence). The CDR3 totals 15 residues. Here the CDR3 DNA reads TGTGCCAGCAGACCCGCCCCTGTTGGGGCCAACGTCCTGACTTTC. The encoded protein is CASRPAPVGANVLTF. The full variable domain, in which reference TRBV5-5 and TRBJ2-6 provide the parts outside the CDR3, is DAGVTQSPTHLIKTRGQQVTLRCSPISGHKSVSWYQQVLGQGPQFIFQYYEKEERGRGNFPDRFSARQFPNYSSELNVNALLLGDSALYLCASRPAPVGANVLTFGAGSRLTVL.

V and J are TRBV18 and TRBJ2-1; 9 nucleotides line up with TRBD1. This CDR3 has 15 residues. CDR1 and CDR2 (germline): KGHSH, LQKENI. V lost 3 bases to trimming and J lost 2 bases; unmatched junction nucleotides: 2. The CDR3 nucleotides are TGTGCCAGCTCACCGGGACAGGGTGCCTACAATGAGCAGTTCTTC. Translated: CASSPGQGAYNEQFF.

This chain connects TRBV7-9 to TRBJ1-1; a possible D gene is TRBD1 (5 bases). The CDR3 runs 14 residues. Germline V gives CDR1 SEHNR, CDR2 FQNEAQ (reference sequence). The germline V and J ends were trimmed by 3 bases and 1 base, with 9 bases remaining between them. CDR3 DNA sequence: TGTGCCAGCAGCTTGAACGGGGGGAACACTGAAGCTTTCTTT. This codes for CASSLNGGNTEAFF.

The V call is TRBV27, the J call TRBJ2-5, with TRBD2 as a possible D gene (5 bases). Between the trimmed V and J ends, which lost 9 bases and 4 bases, there was a span of 12 bases. The CDR3 contains 12 residues. CDR1 is MNHEY and CDR2 is SMNVEV in the germline V gene (reference sequence). CDR3 nucleotides: TGTGCCAGTTCTAAGGAGGTAGAGACCCAGTACTTC. It encodes CASSKEVETQYF.

This clone is a singleton in its sample. The genes are TRBV9 and TRBJ2-3; maybe TRBD1 (6 bases). Germline V gene data show CDR1 as SGDLS and CDR2 as YYNGEE. There are 16 residues in the CDR3. Trimming took 2 bases from V and 8 from J, leaving 21 bases between them. CDR3 amino acids: CASSVDGGRLQGTQYF. The CDR3 DNA is TGTGCCAGCAGCGTGGATGGGGGCCGGCTCCAGGGTACGCAGTATTTT.

The J gene is TRBJ1-5, the V gene TRBV5-4, with a weak D call TRBD1 (5 bases). This CDR3 spans 13 amino acids. Trimming removed 4 bases from V and 9 bases from J, with 14 bases in between. In germline, CDR1 is SGHNT, CDR2 YYREEE (reference sequence). The CDR3 coding sequence is TGTGCCAGCAGCCCCGGGACCGTGGGGCCCCAGCATTTT. As protein: CASSPGTVGPQHF.

The genes are TRBV19 and TRBJ1-1, with 7 nucleotides matching TRBD1. Germline V CDR1 and CDR2: LNHDA, SQIVND (reference sequence). This CDR3 has 14 residues. Trimming cost V 4 bases and J 4 bases; bases outside gene matches: 6. The CDR3 is CASSTPWDSTEAFF. For the CDR3, the DNA is TGTGCCAGTAGTACCCCCTGGGACAGCACTGAAGCTTTCTTT.

CDR3 amino acids: CSAGGTGNTGELFF. Written as DNA, the CDR3 is TGCAGCGCCGGGGGGACAGGGAACACCGGGGAGCTGTTTTTT. The V and J genes are TRBV29-1 and TRBJ2-2; perhaps TRBD1 as D (8 bases). The V end lost 7 bases, the J end lost 1 base, and 13 bases lay between the germline ends. Germline CDR1 reads SQVTM; CDR2 reads ANQGSEA. The CDR3 runs 14 residues.

The rearrangement uses TRBV9 and TRBJ1-4; D unclear. The germline V gene has CDR1 SGDLS and CDR2 YYNGEE. The CDR3 runs 15 residues. Between the trimmed V and J ends, which lost 4 bases and 8 bases, there was a span of 18 bases. CDR3 sequence: CASSPQGAGREKLFF. The CDR3 DNA is TGTGCCAGCAGCCCCCAAGGTGCGGGGAGGGAAAAACTGTTTTTT.

This rearrangement joins TRBV7-3 to TRBJ2-3, with 8 bases fitting TRBD2. Trimming removed 2 bases from V and 2 bases from J; junction bases left unmatched: 3. This CDR3 is built from 15 residues. Looked up from germline, CDR1 is SGHTA and CDR2 is FQGTGA. DNA of the CDR3: TGTGCCAGCAGCTTACAAGCGGGAGCCACAGATACGCAGTATTTT. Amino acid sequence: CASSLQAGATDTQYF.

The chain links TRBV25-1 to TRBJ1-2; unclear D gene. The CDR3 loop spans 12 amino acids. Trimming removed 7 bases from V and 6 bases from J, with 12 bases in between. Germline loops: CDR1 MGHDK, CDR2 SYGVNS. As DNA, the CDR3 is TGTGCCAGCAACATCCCCCAAAATGGCTACACCTTC. It translates to CASNIPQNGYTF.

The rearrangement links TRBV30 to TRBJ2-5; D could derive from TRBD1 or TRBD2 (5 bases each). The germline V gene has CDR1 GTSNPN and CDR2 SVGIG (reference sequence). The V end was cut by 0 bases, the J end by 4 bases, with 9 bases between. This CDR3 spans 13 amino acids. For the CDR3, the DNA is TGTGCCTGGAGTGTTTCAGGGAGAGAGACCCAGTACTTC. It specifies CAWSVSGRETQYF.

This chain links TRBV29-1 with TRBJ2-1, with unresolved D. The CDR3 contains 13 residues. The germline V gene has CDR1 SQVTM and CDR2 ANQGSEA. The germline V and J ends were trimmed by 2 bases and 0 bases, with 5 bases remaining between them. CDR3: CSVEPASYNEQFF. Here the CDR3 DNA reads TGCAGCGTTGAACCAGCCTCCTACAATGAGCAGTTCTTC.

This chain uses TRBV11-2 with TRBJ2-2, with D uncertain. In germline, CDR1 is SGHAT, CDR2 FQNNGV. CDR3 length: 15 residues. Trimming cost V 1 base and J 2 bases, with 8 bases left between them. CDR3 nucleotide sequence: TGTGCCAGCAGCTTAGTCGGGCTAAACACCGGGGAGCTGTTTTTT. Its translation: CASSLVGLNTGELFF.

The chain joins TRBV6-5 to TRBJ2-7, with a possible D match to TRBD1 (7 bases). The CDR3 is made up of 15 amino acids. Trimming removed 5 bases from V and 0 bases from J, with 14 bases in between. CDR1 and CDR2 from the germline V gene are MNHEY and SVGAGI. The CDR3 DNA reads as TGTGCCAGCAGTGGAGGGGGCCCCAGCTCCTACGAGCAGTACTTC. It yields the protein CASSGGGPSSYEQYF.

This clone was counted a few times. V is TRBV9 and J is TRBJ1-6; D is undetermined. The CDR3 is 14 amino acids. V was trimmed by 0 bases and J by 7 bases, leaving 8 bases between them. Germline values: CDR1 SGDLS, CDR2 YYNGEE. Written as DNA, the CDR3 is TGTGCCAGCAGCGTAGAGGTTGTGAATTCACCCCTCCACTTT. Translated, it gives CASSVEVVNSPLHF.